What follows is one T cell receptor (beta chain) and its context. This sample is drawn from a study of blood T cell repertoires in COVID-19. Across the whole study: PBMCs, B-cell-depleted T cells, or T cells were the source of the cDNA or gDNA that made up the material.

Those who participated ranged in age from about 18 to 89 years and resided in 24 US areas. Cohorts were assigned according to the clinical history that participants reported. Germline V gives CDR1 SGHNT, CDR2 YYREEE (reference sequence). The CDR3 sequence is 15 residues long. V lost 0 bases and J lost 1; bases outside the gene matches: 3. Under the authors' procedure: Reference gene primer amplification yielded estimated nucleated cell counts. This table comes from immunoSEQ multiplex PCR, and its TCRdb copy is limited to in-frame clones, with some not included. V and J calls and clone size are given by that table; D and trimming were obtained from the DNA. Seen here are 250,000 to 300,000 clones, under 90% observed once, and the top ten hold about 1.8%.

Sequencing was performed on PBMCs or T cells enriched from blood (not recorded which). The sequence was collected from a woman aged 40 to 55 who had recovered from COVID-19. The rearrangement uses TRBV5-4 and TRBJ2-5; 7 bases map to TRBD1. This chain's CDR3 is CASSLVGQVQETQYF. In nucleotides, the CDR3 is TGTGCCAGCAGCTTGGTAGGACAGGTCCAAGAGACCCAGTACTTC.